This T cell receptor beta chain was captured in a study of blood T cells in healthy people across ages. Study-wide findings and caveats: Across the age range, TCR beta diversity per million T cells fell in a roughly linear way. From one million sequenced T cells, diversity estimates were lower bounds. Possibly, changes in expanded clonotypes were confounded because donor CMV status was unknown.

PCR was performed a second time for about 6 to 11 cycles using a sample-barcoded 5' primer and a J-beta primer mix. TCRdb re-derived calls from the 5' RACE reads in MiXCR, one entry per CDR3 protein. This sample has 700,000 or so distinct CDR3 sequences; about a fifth occur once, and the top ten carry 20% to 25%. This CDR3 comprises 15 residues. The trim removed 6 bases at V and 2 bases at J, leaving 1 base unmatched. The germline V gene has CDR1 LNHDA and CDR2 SQIVND (reference sequence). This clonotype was counted between two and nine times. No antigen is known for it. Isolation per sample recovered at least 6.5 million PBMCs.

This clonotype was sampled from a man between 65 and 85 years old in good health. Material: blood. The chain employs TRBV19 and TRBJ2-1; 13 bases agree with TRBD2. The CDR3 loop reads CASSGTSGAYNEQFF. The CDR3 nucleotides read TGTGCCAGTAGCGGGACTAGCGGGGCCTACAATGAGCAGTTCTTC.